This is a list of T cell receptor beta chains from one sample in a study of T cell repertoires in cytomegalovirus infection. TCRdb itself ran the reads through MiXCR, one entry per CDR3 protein. The sample yields fewer than 700,000 distinct CDR3 sequences, 24% seen once. Sequenced input: CD8+ T cells from PBMCs. The receptor set was obtained from a human donor in good health (CMV status not recorded). Some clones in this sample may be carry-over from other donors' samples. The CDR3 runs from the conserved cysteine through the conserved F or W. A D gene is named only where the DNA matches it firmly. The size entry is marked missing in some rows and otherwise reads once, few, many or a size class.

clone_size: few
j_call: TRBJ1-2
v_call: TRBV20-1
d_call: .
cdr3_aa: CSARDLAGRNGDGYTF
cdr3_nt: TGCAGTGCTAGAGATCTGGCCGGACGTAATGGGGATGGCTACACCTTC

clone_size: .
j_call: TRBJ1-2
v_call: TRBV7-6
d_call: .
cdr3_aa: CVSSLERGYYGYTF
cdr3_nt: TGTGTCAGCAGCTTAGAGCGGGGGTACTATGGCTACACCTTC

clone_size: many
j_call: TRBJ2-5
v_call: TRBV7-2
d_call: .
cdr3_aa: CASSVVAATQETQYF
cdr3_nt: TGTGCCAGCAGCGTAGTAGCAGCTACCCAAGAGACCCAGTACTTC

clone_size: many
j_call: TRBJ1-5
v_call: TRBV7-2
d_call: TRBD1
cdr3_aa: CASSLGKGAGQPQHF
cdr3_nt: TGTGCCAGCAGCTTAGGGAAGGGGGCGGGTCAGCCCCAGCATTTT

clone_size: many
j_call: TRBJ2-7
v_call: TRBV12-3/TRBV12-4
d_call: .
cdr3_aa: CASSAGTYEQYF
cdr3_nt: TGTGCCAGCAGCGCCGGCACCTACGAGCAGTACTTC

clone_size: once
j_call: TRBJ1-2
v_call: TRBV29-1
d_call: TRBD1
cdr3_aa: CSAPSQGARGYTF
cdr3_nt: TGCAGCGCTCCCTCACAGGGGGCGAGGGGCTACACCTTC

clone_size: many
j_call: TRBJ2-5
v_call: TRBV7-6
d_call: .
cdr3_aa: CASRDGSPTQYF
cdr3_nt: TGTGCCAGCAGAGACGGGTCCCCGACCCAGTACTTC

clone_size: .
j_call: TRBJ2-5
v_call: TRBV5-5
d_call: TRBD2
cdr3_aa: CASSLRLAGLETQYF
cdr3_nt: TGTGCCAGCAGCTTGAGGCTAGCGGGGTTGGAGACCCAGTACTTC

clone_size: .
j_call: TRBJ2-2
v_call: TRBV6-5
d_call: .
cdr3_aa: CASSYVAGGELFF
cdr3_nt: TGTGCCAGCAGTTACGTGGCAGGGGGGGAGCTGTTTTTT

clone_size: .
j_call: TRBJ1-2
v_call: TRBV13
d_call: TRBD1
cdr3_aa: CASTLGGQTNYGYTF
cdr3_nt: TGTGCCAGCACCCTGGGGGGACAGACTAACTATGGCTACACCTTC

clone_size: few
j_call: TRBJ2-1
v_call: TRBV4-1
d_call: TRBD2
cdr3_aa: CASTSLAGGENEQFF
cdr3_nt: TGCGCCAGCACCTCACTAGCGGGGGGGGAGAATGAGCAGTTCTTC

clone_size: few
j_call: TRBJ2-5
v_call: TRBV12-3/TRBV12-4
d_call: .
cdr3_aa: CASRPSPLQETQYF
cdr3_nt: TGTGCCAGCAGACCCTCCCCCCTTCAAGAGACCCAGTACTTC

clone_size: few
j_call: TRBJ2-5
v_call: TRBV2
d_call: .
cdr3_aa: CAILREIQETQYF
cdr3_nt: TGTGCCATCCTCCGGGAAATCCAAGAGACCCAGTACTTC

clone_size: many
j_call: TRBJ2-5
v_call: TRBV14
d_call: .
cdr3_aa: CASSQETGRNETQYF
cdr3_nt: TGTGCCAGCAGCCAAGAAACAGGGAGGAATGAGACCCAGTACTTC

clone_size: few
j_call: TRBJ2-3
v_call: TRBV10-3
d_call: .
cdr3_aa: CAIRYGGFSTDTQYF
cdr3_nt: TGTGCCATCAGATATGGGGGTTTCAGCACAGATACGCAGTATTTT

clone_size: many
j_call: TRBJ1-1
v_call: TRBV20-1
d_call: .
cdr3_aa: CSAIGAEGGEVTEAFF
cdr3_nt: TGCAGTGCTATAGGGGCCGAGGGAGGAGAAGTCACTGAAGCTTTCTTT

clone_size: .
j_call: TRBJ1-2
v_call: TRBV9
d_call: .
cdr3_aa: CASSSLREDGYTF
cdr3_nt: TGTGCCAGCAGTTCCCTCAGGGAAGATGGCTACACCTTC

clone_size: many
j_call: TRBJ2-2
v_call: TRBV7-3
d_call: .
cdr3_aa: CASSLIGGNANTGELFF
cdr3_nt: TGTGCCAGCAGCTTAATTGGGGGTAACGCGAACACCGGGGAGCTGTTTTTT

clone_size: many
j_call: TRBJ2-3
v_call: TRBV12-3/TRBV12-4
d_call: .
cdr3_aa: CASSTSPRGTDTQYF
cdr3_nt: TGTGCCAGCAGTACTTCCCCAAGGGGCACAGATACGCAGTATTTT

clone_size: once
j_call: TRBJ1-1
v_call: TRBV19
d_call: .
cdr3_aa: CASRERAEGFF
cdr3_nt: TGTGCCAGTAGGGAGAGGGCCGAAGGTTTCTTT

clone_size: few
j_call: TRBJ2-5
v_call: TRBV28
d_call: .
cdr3_aa: CASSFSDPYQETQYF
cdr3_nt: TGTGCCAGCAGTTTCTCCGACCCGTACCAAGAGACCCAGTACTTC

clone_size: .
j_call: TRBJ2-1
v_call: TRBV5-5
d_call: TRBD2
cdr3_aa: CASSFPGLAANEQFF
cdr3_nt: TGTGCCAGCAGCTTCCCGGGACTAGCGGCCAATGAGCAGTTCTTC

clone_size: .
j_call: TRBJ1-2
v_call: TRBV2
d_call: .
cdr3_aa: CASSGQDQNYGYTF
cdr3_nt: TGTGCCAGCAGTGGACAGGATCAAAACTATGGCTACACCTTC

clone_size: few
j_call: TRBJ2-1
v_call: TRBV20-1
d_call: .
cdr3_aa: CSARRQVEQFF
cdr3_nt: TGCAGTGCTAGGAGACAAGTTGAGCAGTTCTTC

clone_size: many
j_call: TRBJ2-3
v_call: TRBV7-2
d_call: TRBD2
cdr3_aa: CASSYDQTSGGDTQYF
cdr3_nt: TGTGCCAGCAGCTACGATCAAACTAGCGGGGGAGATACGCAGTATTTT

clone_size: few
j_call: TRBJ2-5
v_call: TRBV28
d_call: .
cdr3_aa: CASSQPPERYQETQYF
cdr3_nt: TGTGCCAGCAGTCAACCCCCCGAGCGGTACCAAGAGACCCAGTACTTC

clone_size: .
j_call: TRBJ2-3
v_call: TRBV4-3
d_call: TRBD2
cdr3_aa: CASSQQPGLASTDTQYF
cdr3_nt: TGCGCCAGCAGCCAACAGCCGGGACTAGCAAGCACAGATACGCAGTATTTT

clone_size: .
j_call: TRBJ2-1
v_call: TRBV7-6
d_call: TRBD2
cdr3_aa: CASSFMSAGVGYNERFF
cdr3_nt: TGTGCCAGCAGCTTCATGTCAGCGGGGGTGGGCTACAATGAGCGGTTCTTC

clone_size: .
j_call: TRBJ1-5
v_call: TRBV28
d_call: .
cdr3_aa: CASSLRGFGQPQHF
cdr3_nt: TGTGCCAGCAGTTTACGGGGGTTCGGTCAGCCCCAGCATTTT